Below, 4 T cell receptor beta chains from the same sample are listed, as sequenced in a study of OX40 agonist ivuxolimab in advanced cancers. Produced via immunoSEQ multiplex PCR; TCRdb's table is partial and in-frame only. The sample lists 75,000 to 85,000 clones; roughly 91% were seen once. This specimen was CD4+ or CD8+ T cells sorted from blood, taken in a trial of the OX40 agonist ivuxolimab. These TCRs come from an adult with an advanced solid tumor such as melanoma, head and neck, liver or kidney cancer.

The chain employs TRBV6-1 and TRBJ1-2; TRBD1 agrees at 7 bases. CDR1 is MNHNS and CDR2 is SASEGT in the germline V gene. Unmatched junction bases numbered 13, after V lost 10 bases and J lost 5 bases. The CDR3 consists of 14 residues. In DNA, the CDR3 is TGTGCCATCTCCGATAACGGACAGGATTATGGCTACACCTTC. Residues: CAISDNGQDYGYTF.

The CDR3: CASSSLRGYSSYNEQFF. As DNA, the CDR3 is TGTGCCAGCAGCTCCCTGAGGGGGTACAGCTCCTACAATGAGCAGTTCTTC. The chain joins TRBV7-8 to TRBJ2-1, with a possible D match to TRBD1 (6 bases). V was cut by 4 bases and J by 0 bases, with 16 bases left in between. Per germline, CDR1 SGHVS and CDR2 FQNEAQ. The CDR3 covers 17 residues.

The rearrangement joins TRBV5-1 to TRBJ1-2; possibly TRBD1 for D (5 bases). The germline V and J ends were trimmed by 0 bases and 6 bases, with 15 bases remaining between them. From germline, CDR1 is SGHRS and CDR2 YFSETQ. This CDR3 comprises 15 residues. The CDR3 DNA reads TGCGCCAGCAGCTTGGGGAATAGGGGCGCGGATGGCTACACCTTC. The encoded protein is CASSLGNRGADGYTF.

This clone showed up just a few times. This chain joins TRBV19 and TRBJ1-5, with D possibly TRBD1 on 5 matching bases. The CDR3 has 14 amino acids. Between the trimmed V and J ends, which lost 2 bases and 0 bases, there was a span of 5 bases. Germline loops: CDR1 LNHDA, CDR2 SQIVND (reference sequence). CDR3 in amino acids: CASSITGSNQPQHF. CDR3 in DNA: TGTGCCAGTAGTATAACAGGTAGCAATCAGCCCCAGCATTTT.